These 26 T cell receptor beta chains originate from one sample sequenced in a study of cytomegalovirus exposure and HLA in healthy donors. Primers: 60 Vbeta forward and 13 Jbeta reverse. Sequencing used immunoSEQ multiplex PCR; TCRdb keeps in-frame clones, though not all of them. Of approximately 130,000 clones listed, nearly 80% are singletons. The source material was PBMCs. The source is a male donor in good health and CMV-seronegative.

This clone was recorded a few times. The V and J genes are TRBV5-6 and TRBJ1-1; no reliable D call. V shed 0 bases and J shed 2 bases, with 5 bases lying between them. CDR3 length equals 13 residues. CDR1 and CDR2 (germline): SGHDT, YYEEEE. Written as DNA, the CDR3 is TGTGCCAGCAGCTTGGGAGTCAACACTGAAGCTTTCTTT. It encodes CASSLGVNTEAFF.

This chain connects TRBV10-2 to TRBJ1-2; D remains unclear. The germline V gene encodes CDR1 WSHSY and CDR2 SAAADI. Trimming left V 7 bases short and J 8 bases short, with 11 bases between. This CDR3 contains 11 residues. The CDR3 DNA sequence: TGCGCCAGCATGCAATCAGAAGGCTACACCTTC. Protein: CASMQSEGYTF.

The CDR3 reads CASSWGQGGNQPQHF. In nucleotides, the CDR3 is TGTGCCAGCAGCTGGGGACAGGGCGGCAATCAGCCCCAGCATTTT. This chain links TRBV7-2 with TRBJ1-5; 9 nucleotides match TRBD1. Germline V lookup: CDR1 SGHTA, CDR2 FQGNSA. V shed 4 bases, J shed 2 bases, and the junction held 3 bases outside the gene matches. CDR3 length equals 15 residues.

The gene calls are TRBV2 and TRBJ2-1, with a weak D call TRBD1 (7 bases). The V gene's germline CDR1 is SNHLY and CDR2 FYNNEI. This CDR3 has 13 residues. The V end lost 6 bases, the J end lost 9 bases, and 15 bases lay between the germline ends. The DNA for the CDR3 is TGTGCCAGCAGGGCCTCGCAGGGGGGTGAGCAGTTCTTC. It specifies CASRASQGGEQFF. The entire variable domain, with the rest obtained from reference TRBV2 and TRBJ2-1, is as follows: EPEVTQTPSHQVTQMGQEVILRCVPISNHLYFYWYRQILGQKVEFLVSFYNNEISEKSEIFDDQFSVERPDGSNFTLKIRSTKLEDSAMYFCASRASQGGEQFFGPGTRLTVL.

The chain joins TRBV30 to TRBJ2-7; 7 bases fit TRBD1. Germline CDR1 is GTSNPN and CDR2 is SVGIG (reference sequence). The J segment lost 6 bases and the V segment lost 3 bases, leaving 8 bases of the junction unmatched. The CDR3 is 13 residues long. CDR3: CAWRKGANLEQYF. CDR3 bases: TGTGCCTGGAGGAAGGGGGCGAACCTCGAGCAGTACTTC.

This chain joins TRBV14 and TRBJ1-1; D unclear. The CDR3 runs 14 residues. Germline assignment: CDR1 SGHDN and CDR2 FVKESK. The V gene lost 0 bases and the J gene lost 4 bases, with 9 bases spanning the gap. The CDR3 region is CASSQDVRGTEAFF. For the CDR3, the DNA is TGTGCCAGCAGCCAAGATGTGCGGGGCACTGAAGCTTTCTTT.

This chain links TRBV18 with TRBJ2-5; D is possibly TRBD1 (6 bases). This CDR3 region has 15 residues. Trimming stripped 2 bases from V and 0 bases from J, with 10 bases between. CDR1 and CDR2 (germline): KGHSH, LQKENI. DNA of the CDR3: TGTGCCAGCTCACCAGGCAACAGGGACCAAGAGACCCAGTACTTC. Translated, it gives CASSPGNRDQETQYF.

This clone is a singleton in its sample. This chain connects TRBV4-2 to TRBJ1-5, with TRBD1 as a possible D gene (6 bases). Trimming shortened V by 3 bases and J by 6 bases, and 18 bases separated the two germline ends. Germline lookup yields CDR1 LGHNA and CDR2 YNFKEQ. The CDR3 has 16 residues. CDR3 amino acids: CASSQLSQGFVQPQHF. The CDR3 DNA follows: TGTGCCAGCAGCCAGCTAAGCCAGGGGTTTGTTCAGCCCCAGCATTTT.

This clone was recorded only once. J is TRBJ1-1 and V is TRBV4-1; 8 nucleotides align to TRBD1. Germline V gene sequence: CDR1 MGHRA, CDR2 YSYEKL. V was pared by 3 bases and J by 0 bases, with 9 bases of the junction left unmatched. CDR3 length: 17 residues. The CDR3 reads CASSHRGPLLMNTEAFF. Here the CDR3 DNA reads TGCGCCAGCAGCCACAGGGGGCCCCTTCTCATGAACACTGAAGCTTTCTTT.

J is TRBJ1-4 and V is TRBV7-8, with 7 bases lining up with TRBD1. Germline assignment: CDR1 SGHVS and CDR2 FQNEAQ. The V gene end was trimmed by 5 bases and the J gene end by 4 bases; junction bases not matched to a gene: 10. The CDR3 consists of 16 residues. In nucleotides, the CDR3 is TGTGCCAGCAGCCGCCGCATAGGACAGGTTAATGAAAAACTGTTTTTT. Amino acid sequence: CASSRRIGQVNEKLFF.

The chain uses TRBV7-2 and TRBJ2-5; 8 bases line up with TRBD2. The CDR3 consists of 15 residues. Germline-derived CDR1 and CDR2 are SGHTA and FQGNSA. The V segment lost 5 bases and the J segment 4 bases; nucleotides outside the gene matches: 9. Written as DNA, the CDR3 is TGTGCCAGCAGCCAGGAGATAGCGGGGTTAGAGACCCAGTACTTC. It is translated as CASSQEIAGLETQYF.

The chain combines TRBV6-1 with TRBJ1-6; 8 bases fit TRBD1. Germline CDR1 reads MNHNS; CDR2 reads SASEGT. Trimming at V came to 7 bases and at J to 2 bases, leaving 4 bases not matched to a gene. This CDR3 region has 15 residues. The DNA for the CDR3 is TGTGCCAGCAAGCAGGGGGCGGCCTATAATTCACCCCTCCACTTT. Encoded protein: CASKQGAAYNSPLHF.

The rearrangement joins TRBV5-4 to TRBJ2-5; 9 positions match TRBD2. Unmatched junction bases numbered 15, after V lost 4 bases and J lost 5 bases. This CDR3 is 17 amino acids long. The germline V gene has CDR1 SGHNT and CDR2 YYREEE (reference sequence). CDR3 residues: CASSPPGAGGRWETQYF. CDR3 sequence (DNA): TGTGCCAGCAGCCCCCCGGGGGCGGGGGGGCGGTGGGAGACCCAGTACTTC.

The chain uses TRBV19 and TRBJ2-3, with 13 positions matching TRBD2. CDR1 and CDR2 from the germline V gene are LNHDA and SQIVND (reference sequence). V was pared by 5 bases and J by 0 bases, with 2 bases of the junction left unmatched. The CDR3 extends over 16 amino acids. CDR3 sequence (DNA): TGTGCCAGTAGTCGGACTAGCGGGGGAAGCACAGATACGCAGTATTTT. It encodes CASSRTSGGSTDTQYF.

V and J are TRBV7-2 and TRBJ2-7; 11 bases fit TRBD1. The CDR3 is 17 amino acids. V was clipped by 5 bases and J by 4 bases; unmatched bases: 13. CDR1 is SGHTA, CDR2 FQGNSA, per germline. CDR3 residues: CASSGSTRTGGGYEQYF. In DNA, the CDR3 is TGTGCCAGCAGCGGGAGCACTCGGACAGGGGGCGGTTACGAGCAGTACTTC.

About this clone itself: At one end, the junction sequence differs from germline, possibly due to a read error. The chain recombines TRBV6-6 with TRBJ1-6; possibly TRBD1 for D (5 bases). The germline gives CDR1 MNHNY, CDR2 SVGAGI (reference sequence). This CDR3 is 15 amino acids long. The CDR3 nucleotides read TGTGCCAGCAGTGACTCGATGGGGGGAAATTCACCCCTCCACTTT. Protein product: CASSDSMGGNSPLHF.

There are a few counts of this clone. V is TRBV19 and J is TRBJ1-3; D is unresolved. CDR1 is LNHDA and CDR2 is SQIVND in the germline V gene (reference sequence). The CDR3 is made up of 14 amino acids. V gave up 6 bases and J gave up 0 bases, with 9 bases separating them. CDR3 DNA sequence: TGTGCCAGTAGCGTTCAGGACTCTGGAAACACCATATATTTT. It translates to CASSVQDSGNTIYF.

This rearrangement joins TRBV5-6 to TRBJ1-5; the match to TRBD1 covers 11 bases. Trimming at V came to 4 bases and at J to 5 bases, leaving 8 bases not matched to a gene. CDR1 is SGHDT and CDR2 is YYEEEE in the germline V gene. The CDR3 is made up of 16 amino acids. The CDR3 sequence: CASSGRTGGRDQPQHF. The CDR3 DNA is TGTGCCAGCAGCGGCCGGACAGGGGGCCGGGATCAGCCCCAGCATTTT.

The chain joins TRBV4-1 to TRBJ2-3; D may be TRBD1 (6 bases). This CDR3 has 18 residues. V was pared by 1 base and J by 5 bases, with 22 bases between. Germline V gene data show CDR1 as MGHRA and CDR2 as YSYEKL. CDR3 sequence: CASSQGAQAGVYQDTQYF. The CDR3 DNA sequence: TGCGCCAGCAGCCAAGGGGCGCAGGCAGGGGTGTATCAAGATACGCAGTATTTT.

The CDR3 DNA sequence: TGTGCCAGCAGCTTGGCGCTGGGGCGAGAGACCCAGTACTTC. It is translated as CASSLALGRETQYF. The chain couples TRBV5-6 to TRBJ2-5; D is perhaps TRBD1 (5 bases). This CDR3 has 14 residues. Trimming took 0 bases from V and 4 from J, leaving 10 bases between them. The germline V gene encodes CDR1 SGHDT and CDR2 YYEEEE. The whole variable domain, filled in from reference TRBV5-6 and TRBJ2-5, reads DAGVTQSPTHLIKTRGQQVTLRCSPKSGHDTVSWYQQALGQGPQFIFQYYEEEERQRGNFPDRFSGHQFPNYSSELNVNALLLGDSALYLCASSLALGRETQYFGPGTRLLVL.

In this sample, this clone turned up once. V is TRBV7-6 and J is TRBJ2-3, with D possibly being TRBD2 (5 bases). V was trimmed by 5 bases and J by 5 bases, leaving 17 bases between them. The CDR3 has 15 residues. The germline CDR1 and CDR2 sequences are SGHVS and FNYEAQ. CDR3 in amino acids: CASSPRGTEGDTQYF. In DNA form, the CDR3 reads TGTGCCAGCAGCCCACGTGGCACCGAGGGAGATACGCAGTATTTT.

V is TRBV7-9 and J is TRBJ2-2; 7 nucleotides align to TRBD2. CDR1 is SEHNR and CDR2 is FQNEAQ in the germline V gene (reference sequence). J gave up 4 bases and V 5 bases, and 4 bases lay outside the gene matches. The CDR3 is 14 residues long. CDR3 in amino acids: CASSQAGATGELFF. DNA of the CDR3: TGTGCCAGCAGCCAGGCGGGAGCCACCGGGGAGCTGTTTTTT.

The chain links TRBV5-1 to TRBJ2-5, with TRBD1 matching over 10 bases. CDR1 and CDR2 from the germline V gene are SGHRS and YFSETQ. The ends lost 4 bases at V and 1 base at J; junction bases unmatched: 4. CDR3 length: 15 amino acids. CDR3 amino acids: CASSIGQGGQETQYF. CDR3 nucleotides: TGCGCCAGCAGCATAGGACAGGGGGGCCAAGAGACCCAGTACTTC.

This clone was counted once. The chain recombines TRBV7-3 with TRBJ1-6; D is possibly TRBD1 (5 bases). V was cut by 5 bases and J by 4 bases, with 6 bases left in between. CDR1 and CDR2 (germline): SGHTA, FQGTGA. CDR3 length equals 13 residues. In nucleotides, the CDR3 is TGTGCCAGCAGCAGGACATATAATTCACCCCTCCACTTT. Amino acids: CASSRTYNSPLHF.

The chain has TRBV18 and TRBJ2-2; D remains unclear. V dropped 3 bases and J dropped 7 bases, with 9 bases sitting between them. CDR3 length equals 13 residues. CDR1 and CDR2 (germline): KGHSH, LQKENI. In DNA form, the CDR3 reads TGTGCCAGCTCACCTCCGGGTGGCGGGGAGCTGTTTTTT. Translating gives CASSPPGGGELFF. The full variable domain, its missing parts supplied by reference TRBV18 and TRBJ2-2, is NAGVMQNPRHLVRRRGQEARLRCSPMKGHSHVYWYRQLPEEGLKFMVYLQKENIIDESGMPKERFSAEFPKEGPSILRIQQVVRGDSAAYFCASSPPGGGELFFGEGSRLTVL.

The V and J genes are TRBV5-1 and TRBJ2-2; D might be TRBD1 (6 bases). Germline CDR1 and CDR2: SGHRS and YFSETQ. The CDR3 spans 13 residues. The V end was cut by 3 bases, the J end by 6 bases, with 9 bases between. The CDR3 is CASSWGQPGELFF. The CDR3 DNA reads TGCGCCAGCAGCTGGGGGCAGCCCGGGGAGCTGTTTTTT.